This entry lists 13 T cell receptor beta chains sequenced from one sample in a study of PD-L1 blockade in urothelial cancer. TCRdb's table, derived via immunoSEQ multiplex PCR, lists solely in-frame clones and lacks some. The table shows just under 30,000 clones, with roughly 86% occurring only once. The sample was PBMCs, taken around atezolizumab (anti-PD-L1) treatment. The receptors were sampled from a man aged 50-59 years with urothelial cancer.

This clone has just a few counts. This sequence joins TRBV10-3 and TRBJ2-7; TRBD1 agrees at 9 bases. V was clipped by 4 bases and J by 5 bases; unmatched bases: 6. CDR1 and CDR2 (germline): ENHRY, SYGVKD. The CDR3 loop spans 14 amino acids. The CDR3 DNA reads TGTGCCATCAGTGGGGCGGGACAGGGCGACGAGCAGTACTTC. Protein product: CAISGAGQGDEQYF.

This chain joins TRBV29-1 and TRBJ1-1, with 8 bases fitting TRBD1. After removal of 5 bases from V and 4 bases from J, the junction contained 3 bases not matched to a gene. The CDR3 sequence is 12 residues long. Per germline, CDR1 SQVTM and CDR2 ANQGSEA. CDR3 amino acids: CSVRTGGTEAFF. The CDR3 DNA is TGCAGCGTTCGTACAGGGGGCACTGAAGCTTTCTTT.

V usage is TRBV7-2 and J usage is TRBJ2-5, with D possibly matching TRBD1 (6 bases). The CDR3 runs to 14 residues. With 5 bases removed from V and 0 bases from J, the gap between germline ends came to 10 bases. Germline assignment: CDR1 SGHTA and CDR2 FQGNSA. CDR3 coding DNA: TGTGCCAGCAGCCAGGACAGTTACCAAGAGACCCAGTACTTC. It translates to CASSQDSYQETQYF. Looking up the rest from reference TRBV7-2 and TRBJ2-5 gives the full variable domain: GAGVSQSPSNKVTEKGKDVELRCDPISGHTALYWYRQSLGQGLEFLIYFQGNSAPDKSGLPSDRFSAERTGGSVSTLTIQRTQQEDSAVYLCASSQDSYQETQYFGPGTRLLVL.

The V gene is TRBV18, the J gene TRBJ2-7, with D possibly TRBD2 on 5 matching bases. The V gene lost 3 bases and the J gene lost 0 bases, with 9 bases spanning the gap. This CDR3 comprises 14 residues. Germline V gene sequence: CDR1 KGHSH, CDR2 LQKENI. This CDR3 is CASSPGKSSYEQYF. The CDR3 coding sequence is TGTGCCAGCTCACCCGGGAAGAGCTCCTACGAGCAGTACTTC.

V is TRBV14 and J is TRBJ2-2; possible D gene TRBD2, 6 bases. CDR1 and CDR2 from the germline V gene are SGHDN and FVKESK. The V end lost 1 base, the J end lost 4 bases, and 10 bases lay between the germline ends. The CDR3 length is 15 residues. Here the CDR3 reads CASSQVRGGTGELFF. Written as DNA, the CDR3 is TGTGCCAGCAGCCAAGTACGGGGAGGCACCGGGGAGCTGTTTTTT.

The J gene is TRBJ1-6, the V gene TRBV27; no clear D. V was pared by 2 bases and J by 0 bases, with 8 bases between. Per the germline V gene, CDR1 is MNHEY and CDR2 is SMNVEV (reference sequence). The CDR3 extends over 16 amino acids. The CDR3 sequence is CASSLRGLSYNSPLHF. The CDR3 nucleotides are TGTGCCAGCAGTTTACGCGGCCTCTCCTATAATTCACCCCTCCACTTT.

V and J are TRBV11-3 and TRBJ2-2; 8 nucleotides align to TRBD2. Germline assignment: CDR1 SGHNT and CDR2 YENEEA. The CDR3 totals 17 residues. Trimming at V came to 5 bases and at J to 5 bases, leaving 13 bases not matched to a gene. The CDR3 region has the DNA TGTGCCAGCAGCCCGTCCCTGGGACTAGATAGGACCGGGGAGCTGTTTTTT. Protein product: CASSPSLGLDRTGELFF.

The V call is TRBV11-2, the J call TRBJ2-1; 8 nucleotides line up with TRBD2. This CDR3 comprises 14 residues. CDR1 SGHAT and CDR2 FQNNGV come from the germline V gene. V lost 5 bases, J lost 6 bases, and 6 bases stayed unmatched. As DNA, the CDR3 is TGTGCCAGCAGCATCGGGACTAGGGTCAATGAGCAGTTCTTC. It yields the protein CASSIGTRVNEQFF.

This chain uses TRBV6-5 with TRBJ2-2, with 9 nucleotides matching TRBD2. The CDR3 loop spans 15 amino acids. Trimming removed 5 bases from V and 10 bases from J; junction bases left unmatched: 11. CDR1 MNHEY and CDR2 SVGAGI come from the germline V gene. CDR3 in amino acids: CASSRGAGGPVELFF. In DNA, the CDR3 is TGTGCCAGCAGTCGAGGGGCGGGAGGGCCGGTGGAGCTGTTTTTT.

The chain is built from TRBV4-3 and TRBJ2-6; tentatively, D is TRBD1 (6 bases). Trimming took off 0 bases at V and 0 bases at J, with 6 bases between the two ends. This CDR3 region has 16 residues. Germline V gene data show CDR1 as LGHNA and CDR2 as YSLEER. CDR3 in amino acids: CASSQETGSGANVLTF. CDR3 in DNA: TGCGCCAGCAGCCAAGAGACAGGCTCTGGGGCCAACGTCCTGACTTTC.

The chain uses TRBV5-1 and TRBJ2-3, with D possibly TRBD2 on 5 matching bases. Germline V gene lookup returns CDR1 SGHRS and CDR2 YFSETQ. CDR3 length equals 14 residues. V lost 4 bases, J lost 3 bases, and 12 bases lay in between. Written as DNA, the CDR3 is TGCGCCAGCAGCCGGGCGGGCCGTACAGATACGCAGTATTTT. Protein product: CASSRAGRTDTQYF.

The chain combines TRBV11-2 with TRBJ2-5, with TRBD1 as a possible D gene (6 bases). V shed 5 bases and J shed 3 bases, with 19 bases lying between them. Germline CDR1 and CDR2: SGHAT and FQNNGV. The CDR3 is 16 amino acids. The CDR3, as DNA: TGTGCCAGCAGCGGGGACATCGCGAGGGCAAAAGAGACCCAGTACTTC. This codes for CASSGDIARAKETQYF.

The sample holds a few counts of this clone. V gene TRBV10-1 combines with J gene TRBJ2-7; 11 bases are a match to TRBD2. The germline CDR1 and CDR2 sequences are WNHNN and SYGVQD (reference sequence). V was clipped by 7 bases and J by 1 base; unmatched bases: 12. The CDR3 runs to 17 residues. The CDR3 DNA reads TGCGCCAGCAAAGAGAATCACGGGACTAGCGGTTCCTACGAGCAGTACTTC. As protein: CASKENHGTSGSYEQYF.